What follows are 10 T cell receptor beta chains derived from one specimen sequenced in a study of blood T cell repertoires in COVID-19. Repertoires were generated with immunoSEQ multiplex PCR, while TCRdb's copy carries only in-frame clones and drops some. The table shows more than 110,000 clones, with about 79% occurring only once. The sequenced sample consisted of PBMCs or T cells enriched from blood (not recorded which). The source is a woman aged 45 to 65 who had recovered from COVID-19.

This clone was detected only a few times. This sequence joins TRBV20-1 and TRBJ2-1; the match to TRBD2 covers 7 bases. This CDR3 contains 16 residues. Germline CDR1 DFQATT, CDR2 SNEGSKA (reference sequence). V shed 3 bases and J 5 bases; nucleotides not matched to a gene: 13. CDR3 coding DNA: TGCAGTGCTAGTGGTCAGACCGGGACTATTGACAATGAGCAGTTCTTC. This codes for CSASGQTGTIDNEQFF.

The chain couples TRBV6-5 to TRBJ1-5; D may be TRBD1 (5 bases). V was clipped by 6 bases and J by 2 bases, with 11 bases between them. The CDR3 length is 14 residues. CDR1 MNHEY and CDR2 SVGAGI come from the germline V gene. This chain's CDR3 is CASRGRGGNQPQHF. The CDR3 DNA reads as TGTGCCAGCAGAGGGAGGGGTGGCAATCAGCCCCAGCATTTT.

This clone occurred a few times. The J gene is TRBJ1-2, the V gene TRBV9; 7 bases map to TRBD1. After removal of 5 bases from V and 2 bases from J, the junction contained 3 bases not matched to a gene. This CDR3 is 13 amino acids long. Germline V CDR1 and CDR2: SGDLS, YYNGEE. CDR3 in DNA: TGTGCCAGCAGAGCGACAGGGAACTATGGCTACACCTTC. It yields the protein CASRATGNYGYTF.

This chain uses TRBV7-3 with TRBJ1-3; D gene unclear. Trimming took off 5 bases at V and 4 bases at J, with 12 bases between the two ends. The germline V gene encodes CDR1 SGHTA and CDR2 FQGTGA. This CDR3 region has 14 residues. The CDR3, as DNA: TGTGCCAGCAGCGGAGGGCGAGCAGGAAACACCATATATTTT. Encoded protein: CASSGGRAGNTIYF.

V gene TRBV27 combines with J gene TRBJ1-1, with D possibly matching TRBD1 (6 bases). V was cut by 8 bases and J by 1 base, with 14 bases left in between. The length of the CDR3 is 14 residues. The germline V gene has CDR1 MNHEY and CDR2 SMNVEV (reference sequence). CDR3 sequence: CASHPNRENTEAFF. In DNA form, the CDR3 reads TGTGCCAGCCATCCGAACAGGGAGAACACTGAAGCTTTCTTT.

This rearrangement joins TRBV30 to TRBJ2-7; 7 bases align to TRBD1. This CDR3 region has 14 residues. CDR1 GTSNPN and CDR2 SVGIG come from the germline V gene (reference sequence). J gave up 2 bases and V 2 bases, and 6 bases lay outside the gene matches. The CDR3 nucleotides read TGTGCCTGGAGTCCCGGGACAGCCACCTACGAGCAGTACTTC. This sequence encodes CAWSPGTATYEQYF.

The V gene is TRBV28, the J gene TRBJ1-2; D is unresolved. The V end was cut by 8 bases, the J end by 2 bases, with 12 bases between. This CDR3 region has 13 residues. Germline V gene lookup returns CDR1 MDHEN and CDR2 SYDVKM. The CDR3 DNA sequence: TGTGCCAGCGGGCGTATCGGAAACTATGGCTACACCTTC. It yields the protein CASGRIGNYGYTF.

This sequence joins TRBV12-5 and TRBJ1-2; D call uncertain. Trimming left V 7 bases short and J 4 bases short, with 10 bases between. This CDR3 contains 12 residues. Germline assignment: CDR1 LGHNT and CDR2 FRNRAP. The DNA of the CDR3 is TGTGCTAGTGCCAACCCCGGCTATGGCTACACCTTC. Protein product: CASANPGYGYTF.

The CDR3, as DNA: TGTGCCAGCAGCCCGACTAGCGGGGGAGGAAGCTCCTACAATGAGCAGTTCTTC. Protein product: CASSPTSGGGSSYNEQFF. The chain employs TRBV7-3 and TRBJ2-1, with 12 bases lining up with TRBD2. CDR1 is SGHTA and CDR2 is FQGTGA in the germline V gene. The CDR3 totals 18 residues. The junction had 8 bases not matched to a gene; V was cut back by 5 bases and J by 0 bases.

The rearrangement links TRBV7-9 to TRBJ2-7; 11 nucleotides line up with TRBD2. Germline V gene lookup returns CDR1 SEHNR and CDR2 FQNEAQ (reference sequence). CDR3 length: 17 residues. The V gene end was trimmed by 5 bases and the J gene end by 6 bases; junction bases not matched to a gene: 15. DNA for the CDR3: TGTGCCAGCAGCCCCACCCCCTCACTAGCGGGAGAAGGCGAGCAGTACTTC. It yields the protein CASSPTPSLAGEGEQYF.